What follows are 17 T cell receptor beta chains derived from one specimen sequenced in a study of blood T cells in healthy people across ages. It was with a sample-barcoded 5' primer and a J-beta primer mix that a second PCR of about 7 to 12 cycles was run. TCRdb independently ran MiXCR on the 5' RACE reads; one entry per CDR3 protein. The repertoire includes 1.5 million to 2 million distinct CDR3 sequences, approximately 30% of them detected once, and around 7.7% sits in the top ten. The sequencing input was blood. These receptors all stem from a woman aged 25 to 45 in good health.

The chain links TRBV28 to TRBJ2-4, with D maybe TRBD1 (5 bases). The germline CDR1 and CDR2 sequences are MDHEN and SYDVKM. This CDR3 spans 15 amino acids. The ends were cut back, 3 bases at V and 1 base at J, with 10 bases in the middle. The CDR3 DNA reads TGTGCCAGCAGTTTGGGGCCAGACGCCAAAAACATTCAGTACTTC. Residues: CASSLGPDAKNIQYF. Full variable domain (missing parts from reference TRBV28 and TRBJ2-4): DVKVTQSSRYLVKRTGEKVFLECVQDMDHENMFWYRQDPGLGLRLIYFSYDVKMKEKGDIPEGYSVSREKKERFSLILESASTNQTSMYLCASSLGPDAKNIQYFGAGTRLSVL.

The chain carries TRBV20-1 and TRBJ1-1, with D possibly being TRBD1 (6 bases). The germline V gene has CDR1 DFQATT and CDR2 SNEGSKA (reference sequence). Trimming cost V 6 bases and J 5 bases, with 13 bases left between them. The CDR3 covers 12 residues. CDR3 nucleotide sequence: TGCAGTGCGAGGGGGTTCATGACTGAAGCTTTCTTT. This codes for CSARGFMTEAFF.

This sequence joins TRBV7-2 and TRBJ2-7; D is undetermined. The length of the CDR3 is 15 residues. Germline-derived CDR1 and CDR2 are SGHTA and FQGNSA. Trimming shortened V by 6 bases and J by 3 bases, and 18 bases separated the two germline ends. In nucleotides, the CDR3 is TGTGCCAGCAGGCCCAGCAGCAGGTCCAACTACGAGCAGTACTTC. Amino acids: CASRPSSRSNYEQYF.

The chain links TRBV5-5 to TRBJ2-1, with D perhaps given as TRBD1 or TRBD2 (5 bases each). Per germline, CDR1 SGHKS and CDR2 YYEKEE (reference sequence). V lost 3 bases and J lost 0, with 19 bases in between. The CDR3 length is 18 residues. The CDR3 here is CASSSPGPALNSYNEQFF. CDR3 sequence (DNA): TGTGCCAGCAGCTCTCCGGGGCCAGCCCTAAACTCCTACAATGAGCAGTTCTTC.

The chain carries TRBV6-5 and TRBJ2-7; D perhaps matches TRBD2 (5 bases). The J call could be wrong; TRBJ2-4 is a better fit for the DNA end. CDR3 length: 13 amino acids. Germline loops: CDR1 MNHEY, CDR2 SVGAGI. CDR3 in DNA: TGTGCCAGCAAAACAACTAGGCAGGACATTCAGTACTTC. It encodes CASKTTRQDIQYF.

This clonotype was seen only a few times. The CDR3 spells CSARDPRQGASNEKLFF. CDR3 coding DNA: TGCAGTGCTAGAGATCCTAGACAGGGGGCTTCTAATGAAAAACTGTTTTTT. This chain uses TRBV20-1 with TRBJ1-4, with 10 nucleotides matching TRBD1. Trimming cost V 0 bases and J 3 bases; bases outside gene matches: 7. Germline CDR1 reads DFQATT; CDR2 reads SNEGSKA (reference sequence). The CDR3 loop spans 17 amino acids.

This clonotype appeared once. The chain carries TRBV5-1 and TRBJ2-5, with TRBD2 matching over 11 bases. The V and J ends lost 4 bases and 5 bases, in that order; junction bases with no gene match: 13. The CDR3 loop spans 17 amino acids. Germline CDR1 and CDR2: SGHRS and YFSETQ. CDR3 sequence (DNA): TGCGCCAGCAGCCCGGGGACGACTAGCGGGGCCATGGAGACCCAGTACTTC. This translates into CASSPGTTSGAMETQYF.

Only a few counts were recorded for this clonotype. This chain connects TRBV5-1 to TRBJ1-2, with 8 bases lining up with TRBD1. Germline CDR1 reads SGHRS; CDR2 reads YFSETQ. CDR3 size: 15 residues. V lost 2 bases and J lost 3; bases outside the gene matches: 6. The CDR3 sequence is CASSLTGGKDYGYTF. Written as DNA, the CDR3 is TGCGCCAGCAGCTTAACAGGGGGTAAAGACTATGGCTACACCTTC.

This chain connects TRBV6-6 to TRBJ1-6, with D unclear. The CDR3 runs 15 residues. The V gene's germline CDR1 is MNHNY and CDR2 SVGAGI (reference sequence). V dropped 0 bases and J dropped 9 bases, with 12 bases sitting between them. This CDR3 is CASSYSGEATSPLHF. CDR3 sequence (DNA): TGTGCCAGCAGTTACTCAGGAGAGGCGACTTCACCCCTCCACTTT.

This rearrangement joins TRBV7-9 to TRBJ1-5; the D gene is possibly TRBD1 (5 bases). Germline values: CDR1 SEHNR, CDR2 FQNEAQ (reference sequence). The CDR3 is 17 amino acids. Trimming cost V 5 bases and J 0 bases, with 17 bases left between them. In DNA, the CDR3 is TGTGCCAGCAGCCTAGGCTCTTCCAGGGTTAGCAATCAGCCCCAGCATTTT. This sequence encodes CASSLGSSRVSNQPQHF.

The V gene is TRBV5-4, the J gene TRBJ1-2; D may be TRBD1 (5 bases). The germline CDR1 and CDR2 sequences are SGHNT and YYREEE (reference sequence). Trimming pared 6 bases from V and 1 base from J, leaving 16 bases between. CDR3 length equals 15 residues. The CDR3 loop reads CASTGWGRVNYGYTF. The DNA for the CDR3 is TGTGCCAGCACCGGATGGGGCCGCGTTAACTATGGCTACACCTTC.

This clonotype was counted many times. The chain has TRBV7-6 and TRBJ2-1, with D possibly TRBD2 on 6 matching bases. The germline CDR1 and CDR2 sequences are SGHVS and FNYEAQ. Trimming shortened V by 5 bases and J by 0 bases, and 14 bases separated the two germline ends. The CDR3 length is 16 residues. CDR3 sequence reads: CASSHPRGGSYNEQFF. In DNA, the CDR3 is TGTGCCAGCAGCCACCCTCGGGGAGGCTCCTACAATGAGCAGTTCTTC.

This clonotype has a handful of counts. The CDR3 DNA is TGCAGTGCAAGACGGCGAACTTTGGACTATGGCTACACCTTC. Protein sequence: CSARRRTLDYGYTF. The chain is built from TRBV20-1 and TRBJ1-2; D is ambiguous. V lost 6 bases and J lost 3, with 17 bases in between. The CDR3 covers 14 residues. Germline CDR1 is DFQATT and CDR2 is SNEGSKA (reference sequence).

As to this clonotype: A much larger clonotype is one base distant, so this may be a read error. V gene TRBV5-1 combines with J gene TRBJ2-1; 7 bases line up with TRBD2. The CDR3 has 13 residues. The V segment lost 6 bases and the J segment 9 bases; nucleotides outside the gene matches: 9. Germline CDR1 SGHRS, CDR2 YFSETQ. CDR3 loop: CASTSLRGIEQFF. CDR3 nucleotides: TGCGCCAGCACCAGTCTGCGGGGGATTGAGCAGTTCTTC.

The chain links TRBV20-1 to TRBJ1-4; 10 nucleotides align to TRBD1. This CDR3 has 13 residues. After removal of 4 bases from V and 8 bases from J, the junction contained 4 bases not matched to a gene. Per the germline V gene, CDR1 is DFQATT and CDR2 is SNEGSKA (reference sequence). CDR3 residues: CSAIPGQGEKLFF. The CDR3 DNA sequence: TGCAGTGCTATACCGGGACAGGGGGAAAAACTGTTTTTT.

V and J are TRBV29-1 and TRBJ2-1; 13 positions agree with TRBD2. The CDR3 spans 15 residues. Germline CDR1 is SQVTM and CDR2 is ANQGSEA. Trimming cost V 7 bases and J 4 bases; bases outside gene matches: 7. The CDR3 bases are TGCAGCGCAGACCCGGGACTAGCGGGATACAATGAGCAGTTCTTC. This translates into CSADPGLAGYNEQFF.

In regard to this clonotype: This sequence may be a read error, since a much larger clone differs from it by one base. This chain joins TRBV6-5 and TRBJ2-7; maybe TRBD1 (6 bases). The V end lost 4 bases, the J end lost 4 bases, and 17 bases lay between the germline ends. The CDR3 totals 15 residues. The V gene's germline CDR1 is MNHEY and CDR2 SVGAGI. DNA for the CDR3: TGTGCCAGCAGTTTCTCGGAAAACAGGGTTTACGAGCAGTACTTC. It specifies CASSFSENRVYEQYF.